These 11 T cell receptor beta chains were sequenced from one sample in a study of human T cells and chemical hapten exposure. From the RACE reads, TCRdb called clonotypes with MiXCR, one entry per CDR3 protein. The repertoire has 270,000 or so distinct CDR3 sequences, almost 8% of them found once; the top ten carry approximately 1.2%. Time point described: pre-sensitization, week 0. Treatment of the sample: therapeutic diphenylcyclopropenone sensitization with weekly scalp DPC. Source: whole blood, taken in connection with sensitization to the hapten diphenylcyclopropenone (DPC). The receptor set was obtained from a man between 18 and 29 years old with alopecia areata. Some clones in this sample may be carry-over from other donors' samples.

This clonotype was seen only a few times. This sequence joins TRBV20-1 and TRBJ1-6; D call uncertain. V was shortened by 4 bases and J by 9 bases, with 13 bases between the two germline ends. The CDR3 runs to 13 residues. CDR1 is DFQATT, CDR2 SNEGSKA, per germline (reference sequence). The CDR3 DNA is TGCAGTGCTACGGTTCTAATGAGTTCACCCCTCCACTTT. Translated: CSATVLMSSPLHF.

The J gene is TRBJ2-2, the V gene TRBV12-3 or TRBV12-4, with 7 nucleotides matching TRBD1. The length of the CDR3 is 16 residues. J was trimmed by 2 bases and V by 5 bases; bases with no gene match: 8. CDR3 sequence (DNA): TGTGCCAGCAGTAGAGGGACAGCAATTAACACCGGGGAGCTGTTTTTT. Its translation is CASSRGTAINTGELFF.

DNA for the CDR3: TGTGCCAGCACTTTGGGGAGGGTCCAGCTGGATACGCAGTATTTT. Encoded protein: CASTLGRVQLDTQYF. The chain combines TRBV11-2 with TRBJ2-3, with TRBD2 matching 7 bases. CDR1 SGHAT and CDR2 FQNNGV come from the germline V gene. J was trimmed by 6 bases and V by 7 bases; bases with no gene match: 13. This CDR3 contains 15 residues.

The chain is built from TRBV4-1 and TRBJ2-1; 10 bases map to TRBD2. After removal of 4 bases from V and 7 bases from J, the junction contained 13 bases not matched to a gene. Germline V gene data show CDR1 as MGHRA and CDR2 as YSYEKL. CDR3 size: 17 residues. CDR3 protein: CASSPLQAGGARNEQFF. The DNA for the CDR3 is TGCGCCAGCAGCCCCTTACAAGCGGGGGGGGCCCGGAATGAGCAGTTCTTC.

This clonotype was seen many times. The V gene is TRBV7-2, the J gene TRBJ2-3; D possibly corresponds to TRBD1 (5 bases). V was clipped by 5 bases and J by 2 bases, with 14 bases between them. This CDR3 has 15 residues. Germline V CDR1 and CDR2: SGHTA, FQGNSA. CDR3 protein: CASSAFGQTTDTQYF. The DNA for the CDR3 is TGTGCCAGCAGCGCATTTGGACAAACCACAGATACGCAGTATTTT. Combining the CDR3 with reference TRBV7-2 and TRBJ2-3 gives the whole variable domain GAGVSQSPSNKVTEKGKDVELRCDPISGHTALYWYRQSLGQGLEFLIYFQGNSAPDKSGLPSDRFSAERTGGSVSTLTIQRTQQEDSAVYLCASSAFGQTTDTQYFGPGTRLTVL.

This clonotype was counted many times. This sequence joins TRBV10-3 and TRBJ1-6; D unresolved. V dropped 10 bases and J dropped 10 bases, with 23 bases sitting between them. There are 15 residues in the CDR3. Germline values: CDR1 ENHRY, CDR2 SYGVKD. In DNA form, the CDR3 reads TGTGCCACATCGGGTAACATCCGCGAGGGCTCACCCCTCCACTTT. It translates to CATSGNIREGSPLHF.

The J gene is TRBJ1-5, the V gene TRBV6-2 or TRBV6-3; 7 bases are a match to TRBD1. CDR1 and CDR2 (germline): MNHEY, SVGEGT. The CDR3 consists of 16 residues. V was clipped by 11 bases and J by 4 bases; unmatched bases: 17. CDR3 in amino acids: CAGLDRDGGLNQPQHF. The CDR3 nucleotides read TGTGCCGGACTCGACAGGGATGGGGGGCTTAATCAGCCCCAGCATTTT.

The chain joins TRBV4-3 to TRBJ1-6; D perhaps matches TRBD1 (5 bases). Germline loops: CDR1 LGHNA, CDR2 YSLEER. The V end was cut by 0 bases, the J end by 9 bases, with 12 bases between. This CDR3 region has 15 residues. CDR3 coding DNA: TGCGCCAGCAGCCAAGAAGTGGGGGTCGTTTCACCCCTCCACTTT. Its translation is CASSQEVGVVSPLHF.

The chain uses TRBV6-9 and TRBJ2-3; D unclear. There are 15 residues in the CDR3. V was trimmed by 8 bases and J by 0 bases, leaving 15 bases between them. Germline V lookup: CDR1 MNHGY, CDR2 SVAAGI. This CDR3 is CASPRSQSSTDTQYF. The DNA for the CDR3 is TGTGCCAGCCCCAGGAGTCAGTCTAGCACAGATACGCAGTATTTT.

This clonotype was seen more than once but under ten times. The chain couples TRBV27 to TRBJ2-3, with 9 nucleotides matching TRBD1. Germline assignment: CDR1 MNHEY and CDR2 SMNVEV (reference sequence). The length of the CDR3 is 19 residues. The V gene end was trimmed by 4 bases and the J gene end by 6 bases; junction bases not matched to a gene: 20. CDR3: CASSSPTWTGAGSSDTQYF. The CDR3 DNA reads as TGTGCCAGCAGTTCCCCAACTTGGACAGGGGCAGGGAGTTCGGATACGCAGTATTTT.

The chain links TRBV10-3 to TRBJ1-2; a possible D gene is TRBD1 (6 bases). V lost 5 bases, J lost 3 bases, and 19 bases lay in between. The CDR3 runs to 16 residues. Germline V lookup: CDR1 ENHRY, CDR2 SYGVKD. CDR3 DNA sequence: TGTGCCATCAGTCAGGGGCGCCTTGCTGGGGACTATGGCTACACCTTC. As protein: CAISQGRLAGDYGYTF.